There are a few counts of the clone carrying this TCR beta chain. The data originate from a study of tumour-infiltrating T cells in Burkitt lymphoma. In the study overall: This cohort included all epidemiological subtypes of Burkitt lymphoma. Productive clonality predicted overall and progression-free survival.

The protocol was immunoSEQ multiplex PCR, while the TCRdb copy is restricted to in-frame clones and leaves out a portion. Among around 48,000 clones, around 30% were seen once, and the ten largest hold over 2.5%. Germline loops: CDR1 LNHNV, CDR2 YYDKDF (reference sequence). This CDR3 has 15 amino acids. With 3 bases clipped from V and 3 bases from J, the junction kept 4 bases outside the gene matches. The sample taken for sequencing was tumor tissue. This sequence was found in a human donor with Burkitt lymphoma. This chain joins TRBV15 and TRBJ2-7, with 11 bases lining up with TRBD1. As DNA, the CDR3 is TGTGCCACCAGCAGGTCCGGGACAGGGGGCTACGAGCAGTACTTC. It codes for CATSRSGTGGYEQYF.